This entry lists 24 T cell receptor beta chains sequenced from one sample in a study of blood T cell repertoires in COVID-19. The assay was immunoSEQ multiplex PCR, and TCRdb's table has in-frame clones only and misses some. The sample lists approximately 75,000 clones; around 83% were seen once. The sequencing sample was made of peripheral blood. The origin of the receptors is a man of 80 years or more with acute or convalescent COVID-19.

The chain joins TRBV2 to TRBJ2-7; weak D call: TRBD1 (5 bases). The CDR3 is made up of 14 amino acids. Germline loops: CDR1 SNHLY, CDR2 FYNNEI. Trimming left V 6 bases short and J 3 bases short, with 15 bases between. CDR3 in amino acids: CASRVETVYYEQYF. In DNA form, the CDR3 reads TGTGCCAGCAGGGTTGAGACAGTTTACTACGAGCAGTACTTC.

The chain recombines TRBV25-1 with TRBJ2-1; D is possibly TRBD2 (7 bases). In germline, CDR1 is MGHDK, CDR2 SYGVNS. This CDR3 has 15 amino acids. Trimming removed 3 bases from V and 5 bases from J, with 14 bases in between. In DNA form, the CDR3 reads TGTGCCAGCAGTGAGGGGAGGGGGGCAAACAATGAGCAGTTCTTC. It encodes CASSEGRGANNEQFF.

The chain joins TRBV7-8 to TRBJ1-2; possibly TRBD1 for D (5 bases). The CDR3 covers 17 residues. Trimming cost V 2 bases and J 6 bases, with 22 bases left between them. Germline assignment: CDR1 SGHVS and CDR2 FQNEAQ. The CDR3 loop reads CASSLREGSSLSDGYTF. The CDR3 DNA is TGTGCCAGCAGCTTAAGGGAGGGGAGCTCCCTATCGGATGGCTACACCTTC.

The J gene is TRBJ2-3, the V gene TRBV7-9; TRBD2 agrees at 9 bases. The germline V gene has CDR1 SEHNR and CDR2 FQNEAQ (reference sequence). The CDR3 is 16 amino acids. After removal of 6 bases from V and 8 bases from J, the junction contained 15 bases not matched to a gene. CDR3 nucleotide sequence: TGTGCCAGCAGTATAAGCTTAGTGGCTAGCGGGGTTACGCAGTATTTT. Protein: CASSISLVASGVTQYF.

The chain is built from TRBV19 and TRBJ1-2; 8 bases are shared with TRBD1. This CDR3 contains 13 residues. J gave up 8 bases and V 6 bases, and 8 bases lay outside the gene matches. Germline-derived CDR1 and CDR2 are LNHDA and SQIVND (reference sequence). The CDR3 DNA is TGTGCCAGTAGCATCACAGGGGGTGGCGGCTACACCTTC. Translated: CASSITGGGGYTF.

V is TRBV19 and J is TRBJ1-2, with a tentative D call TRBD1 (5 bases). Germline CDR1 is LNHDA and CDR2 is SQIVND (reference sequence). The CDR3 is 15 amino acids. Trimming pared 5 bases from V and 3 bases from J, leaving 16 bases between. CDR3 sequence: CASSPQVLTDYGYTF. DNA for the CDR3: TGTGCCAGTAGTCCACAGGTCCTCACCGACTATGGCTACACCTTC.

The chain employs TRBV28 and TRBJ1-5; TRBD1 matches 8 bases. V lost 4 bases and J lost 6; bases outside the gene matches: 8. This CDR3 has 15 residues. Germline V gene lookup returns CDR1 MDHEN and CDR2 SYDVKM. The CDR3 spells CASSSQGAPPQPQHF. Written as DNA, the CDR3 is TGTGCCAGCAGTTCCCAGGGGGCCCCTCCTCAGCCCCAGCATTTT. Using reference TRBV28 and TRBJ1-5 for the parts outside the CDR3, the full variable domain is DVKVTQSSRYLVKRTGEKVFLECVQDMDHENMFWYRQDPGLGLRLIYFSYDVKMKEKGDIPEGYSVSREKKERFSLILESASTNQTSMYLCASSSQGAPPQPQHFGDGTRLSIL.

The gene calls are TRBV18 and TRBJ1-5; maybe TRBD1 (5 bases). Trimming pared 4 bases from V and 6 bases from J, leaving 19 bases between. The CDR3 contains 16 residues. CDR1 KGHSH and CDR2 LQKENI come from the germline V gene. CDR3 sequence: CASSRTRQGMGQPQHF. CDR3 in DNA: TGTGCCAGCTCACGTACGAGGCAGGGAATGGGTCAGCCCCAGCATTTT.

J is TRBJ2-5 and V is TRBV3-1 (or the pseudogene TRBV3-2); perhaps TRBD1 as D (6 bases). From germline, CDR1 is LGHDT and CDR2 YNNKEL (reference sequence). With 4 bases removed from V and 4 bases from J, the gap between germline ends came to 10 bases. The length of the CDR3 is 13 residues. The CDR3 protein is CASSLTGTETQYF. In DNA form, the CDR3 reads TGTGCCAGCAGCCTGACAGGTACAGAGACCCAGTACTTC.

The CDR3: CAWSSEAGPQHF. The CDR3 bases are TGTGCCTGGAGCTCCGAGGCCGGGCCCCAGCATTTT. The chain employs TRBV30 and TRBJ1-5; no definite D call. CDR1 GTSNPN and CDR2 SVGIG come from the germline V gene (reference sequence). This CDR3 comprises 12 residues. Deletions cut 3 bases from V and 9 bases from J, with 12 bases between.

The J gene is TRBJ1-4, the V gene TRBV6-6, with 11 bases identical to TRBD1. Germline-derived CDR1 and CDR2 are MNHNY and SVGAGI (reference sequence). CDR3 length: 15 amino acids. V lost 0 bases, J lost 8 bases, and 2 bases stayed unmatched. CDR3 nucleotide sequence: TGTGCCAGCAGTTACTCGGGGACAGGGGGAGAAAAACTGTTTTTT. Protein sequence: CASSYSGTGGEKLFF.

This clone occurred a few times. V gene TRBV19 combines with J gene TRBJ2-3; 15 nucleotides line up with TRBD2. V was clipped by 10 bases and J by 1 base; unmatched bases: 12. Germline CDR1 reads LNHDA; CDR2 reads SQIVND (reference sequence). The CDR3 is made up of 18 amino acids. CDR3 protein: CATNLLGLAGGGTDTQYF. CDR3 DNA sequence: TGTGCCACAAACCTCCTGGGACTAGCGGGAGGAGGCACAGATACGCAGTATTTT.

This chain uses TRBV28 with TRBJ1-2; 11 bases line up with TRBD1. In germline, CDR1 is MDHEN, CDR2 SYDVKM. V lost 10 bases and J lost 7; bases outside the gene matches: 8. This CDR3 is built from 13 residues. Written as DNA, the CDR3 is TGTGCCACCCCAGGACAGGGGGCGCGTGGCTACACCTTC. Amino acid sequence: CATPGQGARGYTF.

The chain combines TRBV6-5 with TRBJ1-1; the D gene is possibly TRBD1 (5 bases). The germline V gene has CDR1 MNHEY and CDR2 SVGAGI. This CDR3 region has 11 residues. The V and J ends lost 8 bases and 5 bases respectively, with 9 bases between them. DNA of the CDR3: TGTGCCAGCCTCCGGGGGACTGAAGCTTTCTTT. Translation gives CASLRGTEAFF.

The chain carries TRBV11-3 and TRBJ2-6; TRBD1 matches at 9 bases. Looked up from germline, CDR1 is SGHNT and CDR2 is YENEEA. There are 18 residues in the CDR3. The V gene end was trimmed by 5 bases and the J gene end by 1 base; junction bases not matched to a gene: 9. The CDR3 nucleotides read TGTGCCAGCAGCCCCGGACAGGGGATCCGTTCTGGGGCCAACGTCCTGACTTTC. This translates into CASSPGQGIRSGANVLTF.

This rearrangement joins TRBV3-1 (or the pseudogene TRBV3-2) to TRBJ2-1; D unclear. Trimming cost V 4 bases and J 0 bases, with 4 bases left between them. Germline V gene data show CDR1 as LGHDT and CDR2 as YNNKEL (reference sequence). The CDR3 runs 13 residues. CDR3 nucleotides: TGTGCCAGCAGCCCCAGCTCCTACAATGAGCAGTTCTTC. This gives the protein CASSPSSYNEQFF.

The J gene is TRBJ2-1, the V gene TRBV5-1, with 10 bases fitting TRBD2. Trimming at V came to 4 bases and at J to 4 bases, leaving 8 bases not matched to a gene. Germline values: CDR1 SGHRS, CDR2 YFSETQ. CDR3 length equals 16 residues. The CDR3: CASSPDEAGGYNEQFF. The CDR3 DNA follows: TGCGCCAGCAGCCCCGATGAAGCGGGGGGGTACAATGAGCAGTTCTTC.

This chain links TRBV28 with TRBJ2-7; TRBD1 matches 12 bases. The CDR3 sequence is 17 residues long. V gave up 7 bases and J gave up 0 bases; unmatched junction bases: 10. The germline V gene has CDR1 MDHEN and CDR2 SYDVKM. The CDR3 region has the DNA TGTGCCAGCACCATGGGACAGGGGGCGCGGACCTCCTACGAGCAGTACTTC. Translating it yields CASTMGQGARTSYEQYF.

The CDR3 sequence is CASTLGTPVSGNTIYF. Written as DNA, the CDR3 is TGTGCCAGTACCCTCGGGACTCCTGTCTCTGGAAACACCATATATTTT. The chain couples TRBV19 to TRBJ1-3, with D possibly TRBD1 on 5 matching bases. This CDR3 contains 16 residues. CDR1 is LNHDA and CDR2 is SQIVND in the germline V gene (reference sequence). The V end lost 7 bases, the J end lost 0 bases, and 16 bases lay between the germline ends.

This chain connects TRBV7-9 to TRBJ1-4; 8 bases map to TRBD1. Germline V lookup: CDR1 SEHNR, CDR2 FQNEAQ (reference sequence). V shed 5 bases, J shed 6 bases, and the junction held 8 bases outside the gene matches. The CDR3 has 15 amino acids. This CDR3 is CASSPRDRPDEKLFF. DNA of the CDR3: TGTGCCAGCAGCCCCCGGGACAGGCCTGATGAAAAACTGTTTTTT.

Here the CDR3 DNA reads TGTGCCAGCACCACTTACAGGGGCGAAAGCTCCTACAATGAGCAGTTCTTC. Protein sequence: CASTTYRGESSYNEQFF. This rearrangement joins TRBV27 to TRBJ2-1; 7 positions agree with TRBD1. With 7 bases clipped from V and 0 bases from J, the junction kept 12 bases outside the gene matches. The CDR3 spans 17 residues. Germline-derived CDR1 and CDR2 are MNHEY and SMNVEV (reference sequence).

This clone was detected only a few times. CDR3 sequence reads: CASSIGTRDQPQHF. The DNA of the CDR3 is TGTGCCAGTAGTATCGGGACTAGAGATCAGCCCCAGCATTTT. The gene calls are TRBV19 and TRBJ1-5; TRBD1 is a possible D gene (5 bases). The CDR3 sequence is 14 residues long. The ends were cut back, 3 bases at V and 5 bases at J, with 11 bases in the middle. The germline gives CDR1 LNHDA, CDR2 SQIVND (reference sequence).

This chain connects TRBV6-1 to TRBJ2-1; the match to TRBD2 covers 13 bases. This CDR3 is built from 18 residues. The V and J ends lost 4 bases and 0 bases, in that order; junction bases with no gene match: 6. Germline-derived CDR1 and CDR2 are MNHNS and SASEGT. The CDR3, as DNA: TGTGCCAGCAGTGGACTAGCGGGGGGTCTGAGCTCCTACAATGAGCAGTTCTTC. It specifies CASSGLAGGLSSYNEQFF.

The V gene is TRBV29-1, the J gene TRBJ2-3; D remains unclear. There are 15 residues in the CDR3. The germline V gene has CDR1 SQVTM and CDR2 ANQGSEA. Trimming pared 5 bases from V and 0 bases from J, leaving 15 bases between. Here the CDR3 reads CSVKTQKSSTDTQYF. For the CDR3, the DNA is TGCAGCGTTAAAACTCAAAAGTCTAGCACAGATACGCAGTATTTT.